The source of this T cell receptor (beta chain) is a study of T cell responses to AZD1222 COVID-19 vaccine (dated by TCRdb to the early 2020s). Some background on the complete study: AZD1222 recipients given second doses at about 4 weeks or at about 12 weeks were pooled, since spike-specific TCR depth and breadth were not found to differ between the two schedules. TCR sequencing covered fewer than 250 trial participants: 207 given two doses of AZD1222 and around 26 given two doses of MenACWY control vaccine. Trial participants were enrolled into age subgroups of 18-55, 56-69 and 70-plus years, which contained about 150, 27 and 61 TCR-sequenced participants, respectively. Here is what the overall study found, with its caveats: No day 14 peak-response samples were available, so repertoires were characterized only after the peak T cell response. Reportedly, close to half of the unique spike-specific TCRs recognized epitopes lying outside the regions that are mutated in the B.1.351 and B.1.1.7 variants. Most participants were white British and females outnumbered males, and the authors suggested that clonal diversity may have been underestimated. In the small 56-69-year group, the increase in depth fell short of significance, most likely because of low power. Conclusions about previously exposed vaccinees are limited because only six or seven AZD1222 recipients were SARS-CoV-2 seropositive at baseline. CD4 TCRs associated with the vaccine covered the entire spike protein, and the dominant responses were in regions 160-218 and 743-854. Spike-specific TCR breadth and depth rose significantly after two AZD1222 doses compared with day 0 and with MenACWY recipients.

This clone was recorded a few times. Its antigen is unknown. Base qualities were left out, and no much larger clone turns up one base away. The CDR3 regions of human TCRbeta chains were subjected to immunosequencing. The authors' pipeline ran thus. Repertoire TCRs were matched against a reference library of SARS-CoV-2-specific TCRs generated with the MIRA antigen-specificity platform. Breadth was defined as the fraction of unique TCRs that were SARS-CoV-2-associated. Depth was defined as the fraction of total T cells that were SARS-CoV-2-associated. Each spike-specific TCR was assigned to its reactive spike region and to a CD4 or CD8 class using the MIRA data. Log10-transformed breadth and depth values were compared by one-way ANOVA with Sidak's multiple comparisons tests. The source is immuneACCESS, and TCRdb retained only in-frame sequences with V and J called. Part of the clones is not carried over; for the studies checked, unresolved V genes explain less than half of this, and the remainder is unexplained. The V and J calls and the clone size are those of that table, but D and trimming were determined from the DNA. The sample table lists 85,000 to 130,000 clones, about 87% of them with a count of one. The ten largest account for 7% to 10% of the sample.

This sample's time point label indicates: baseline before first vaccination. Vaccinee samples came from UK trials COV001 and COV002, including a single-blind randomized controlled phase 2/3 trial of AZD1222 (ChAdOx1 nCoV-19) in healthy adults. For TCRbeta chain sequencing, PBMC samples from trial participants were taken at day 0 and at day 28 after the second dose. The CDR3 spans 15 residues, from the cysteine through the phenylalanine. The entry retains the CDR3 DNA only, 45 bases that are in frame from base 1. In the germline V gene (reference sequence), CDR1 corresponds to SGHAT and CDR2 to FQDESV. Deletion took 1 base off V and 1 base off J, with a span of 10 bases between the germline ends.

The V gene is TRBV11-1 and the J gene is TRBJ1-1; the D gene remains uncertain. The specimen comprised peripheral blood, sampled on day 0 of AZD1222 vaccination. This TCR was sampled from an adult in good health. Here is the DNA: TGTGCCAGCAGCTTAGACCTGGGCCCGAACACTGAAGCTTTCTTT. Its translation is CASSLDLGPNTEAFF.